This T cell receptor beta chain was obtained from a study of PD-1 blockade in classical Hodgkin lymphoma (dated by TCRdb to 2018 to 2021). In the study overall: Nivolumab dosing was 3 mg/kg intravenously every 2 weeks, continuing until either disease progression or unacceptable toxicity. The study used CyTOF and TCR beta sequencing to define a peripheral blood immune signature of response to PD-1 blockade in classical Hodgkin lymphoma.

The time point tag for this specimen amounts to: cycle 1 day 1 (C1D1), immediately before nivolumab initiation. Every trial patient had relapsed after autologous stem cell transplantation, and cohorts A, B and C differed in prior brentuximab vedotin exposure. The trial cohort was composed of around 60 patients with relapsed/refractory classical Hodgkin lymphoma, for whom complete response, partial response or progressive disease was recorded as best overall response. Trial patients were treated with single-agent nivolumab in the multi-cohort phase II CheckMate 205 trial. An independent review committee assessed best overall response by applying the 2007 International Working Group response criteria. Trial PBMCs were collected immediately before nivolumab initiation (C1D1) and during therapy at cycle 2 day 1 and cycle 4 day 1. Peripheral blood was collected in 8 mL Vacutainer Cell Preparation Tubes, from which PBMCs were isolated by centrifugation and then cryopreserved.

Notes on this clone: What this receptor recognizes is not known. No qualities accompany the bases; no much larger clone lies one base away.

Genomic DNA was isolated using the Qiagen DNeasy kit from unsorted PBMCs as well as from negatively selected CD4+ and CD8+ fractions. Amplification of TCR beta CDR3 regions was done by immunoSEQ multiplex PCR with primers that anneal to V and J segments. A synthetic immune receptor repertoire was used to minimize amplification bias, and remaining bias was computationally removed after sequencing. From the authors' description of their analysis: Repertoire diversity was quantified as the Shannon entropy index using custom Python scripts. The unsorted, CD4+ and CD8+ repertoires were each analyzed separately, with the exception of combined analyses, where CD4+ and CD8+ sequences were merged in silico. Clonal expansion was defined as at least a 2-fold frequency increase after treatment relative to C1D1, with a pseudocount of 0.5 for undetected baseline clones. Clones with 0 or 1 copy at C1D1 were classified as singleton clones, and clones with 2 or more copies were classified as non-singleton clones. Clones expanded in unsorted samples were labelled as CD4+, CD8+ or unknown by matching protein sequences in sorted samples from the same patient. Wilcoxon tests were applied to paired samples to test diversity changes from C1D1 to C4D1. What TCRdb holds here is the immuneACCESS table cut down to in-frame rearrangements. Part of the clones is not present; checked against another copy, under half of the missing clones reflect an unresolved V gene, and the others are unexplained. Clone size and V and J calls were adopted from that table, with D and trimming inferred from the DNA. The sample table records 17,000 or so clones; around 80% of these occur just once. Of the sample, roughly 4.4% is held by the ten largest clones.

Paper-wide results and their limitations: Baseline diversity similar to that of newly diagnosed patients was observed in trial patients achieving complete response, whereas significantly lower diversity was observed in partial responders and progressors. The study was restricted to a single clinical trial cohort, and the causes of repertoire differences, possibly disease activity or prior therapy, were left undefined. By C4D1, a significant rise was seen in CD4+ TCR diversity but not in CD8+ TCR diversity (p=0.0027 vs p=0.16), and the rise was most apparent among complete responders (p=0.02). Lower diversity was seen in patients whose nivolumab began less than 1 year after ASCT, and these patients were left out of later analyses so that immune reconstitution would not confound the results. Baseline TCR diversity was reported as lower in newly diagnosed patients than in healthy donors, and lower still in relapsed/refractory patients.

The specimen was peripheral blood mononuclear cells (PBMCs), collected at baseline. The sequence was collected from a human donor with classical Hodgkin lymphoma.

This receptor carries the CDR3 CASIRAGTSGETQYF. At the DNA level, the sequence is TGTGCCAGCATTCGAGCCGGGACTAGCGGCGAGACCCAGTACTTC. Here the chain combines TRBV7-9 and TRBJ2-5; 11 of the junction bases match TRBD2. The CDR3 numbers 15 residues from cysteine through phenylalanine. CDR3 DNA is the only sequence kept; it has 45 bases, read in frame from the first base. CDR1 and CDR2 (SEHNR, FQNEAQ) derive from the germline V gene (reference sequence). Germline trimming: 7 bases from V, 5 bases from J; junction bases outside gene matches: 9.